This T cell receptor (beta chain) came from a study of shared clonotypes between healthy human individuals. The repertoire was sequenced with immunoSEQ multiplex PCR; TCRdb's copy has only in-frame clones and lacks some. The table includes more than 2 million clones, approximately 94% detected once. The germline gives CDR1 SGHTA, CDR2 FQGNSA. This CDR3 has 16 residues. V shed 0 bases and J 3 bases; nucleotides not matched to a gene: 8. Sequenced material: naive CD4+ T cells sorted from blood. Subset of the sample: CD45RA+ positively selected. This rearrangement joins TRBV7-2 to TRBJ2-7; 7 bases agree with TRBD2. The source is a man aged 18 to 30 in good health. DNA of the CDR3: TGTGCCAGCAGCTTAGCGGGAGGGTGGGCTCTCTACGAGCAGTACTTC. Its protein is CASSLAGGWALYEQYF.